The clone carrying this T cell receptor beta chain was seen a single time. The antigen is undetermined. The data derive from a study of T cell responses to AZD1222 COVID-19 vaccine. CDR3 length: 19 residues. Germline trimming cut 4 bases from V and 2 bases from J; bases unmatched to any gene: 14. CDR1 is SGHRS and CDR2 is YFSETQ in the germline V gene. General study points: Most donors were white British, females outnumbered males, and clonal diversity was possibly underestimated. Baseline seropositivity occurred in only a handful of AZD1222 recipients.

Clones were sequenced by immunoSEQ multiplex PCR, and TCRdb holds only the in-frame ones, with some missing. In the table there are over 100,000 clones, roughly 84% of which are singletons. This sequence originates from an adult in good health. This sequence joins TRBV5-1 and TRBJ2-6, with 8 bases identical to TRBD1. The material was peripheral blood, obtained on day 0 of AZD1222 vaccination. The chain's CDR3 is CASSDPQGALWTGANVLTF. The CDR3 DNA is TGCGCCAGCAGCGACCCGCAGGGGGCACTTTGGACTGGGGCCAACGTCCTGACTTTC.